A single sample gave rise to the 29 T cell receptor beta chains below, sequenced in a study of cytomegalovirus exposure and HLA in healthy donors. Sequencing used immunoSEQ multiplex PCR; TCRdb keeps in-frame clones, though not all of them. There are some 79,000 clones in the sample; around 94% occur only once, and around 3.5% lies in the top ten. Sequenced input: PBMCs. All receptors derive from a young woman in good health and CMV-seropositive.

The V and J genes are TRBV21-1 and TRBJ2-2; the listed D gene, TRBD2, was not tested against the DNA. TRBV21-1 corresponds to a pseudogene. This CDR3 has 17 amino acids. The CDR3 loop reads CASSKGAKLANTGELFF. In DNA, the CDR3 is TGTGCCAGCAGCAAAGGAGCAAAGCTCGCGAACACCGGGGAGCTGTTTTTT.

The chain links TRBV11-3 to TRBJ1-2; 10 bases are a match to TRBD1. This CDR3 has 14 amino acids. Germline CDR1 reads SGHNT; CDR2 reads YENEEA. Trimming removed 5 bases from V and 6 bases from J; junction bases left unmatched: 6. CDR3 sequence: CASSLGQGLDGYTF. The DNA for the CDR3 is TGTGCCAGCAGCCTGGGACAGGGGTTGGATGGCTACACCTTC.

The chain recombines TRBV7-9 with TRBJ1-6; 9 bases agree with TRBD1. Trimming removed 1 base from V and 10 bases from J; junction bases left unmatched: 11. Germline assignment: CDR1 SEHNR and CDR2 FQNEAQ (reference sequence). The CDR3 runs to 17 residues. CDR3 nucleotides: TGTGCCAGCAGCTTAGGACTAGACACAGGGGGCAGCTCACCCCTCCACTTT. Protein sequence: CASSLGLDTGGSSPLHF. The variable domain in full, completed from reference TRBV7-9 and TRBJ1-6, reads DTGVSQNPRHKITKRGQNVTFRCDPISEHNRLYWYRQTLGQGPEFLTYFQNEAQLEKSRLLSDRFSAERPKGSFSTLEIQRTEQGDSAMYLCASSLGLDTGGSSPLHFGNGTRLTVT.

The V call is TRBV5-5, the J call TRBJ2-7, with D tentatively TRBD1 (6 bases). This CDR3 comprises 19 residues. The V gene's germline CDR1 is SGHKS and CDR2 YYEKEE (reference sequence). The V and J ends lost 0 bases and 2 bases respectively, with 24 bases between them. Here the CDR3 reads CASSLAINLDRKTTYEQYF. CDR3 DNA: TGTGCCAGCAGCTTGGCCATAAACCTTGACAGGAAGACTACCTACGAGCAGTACTTC.

This chain links TRBV6-5 with TRBJ1-2; TRBD1 aligns across 10 bases. Germline values: CDR1 MNHEY, CDR2 SVGAGI. V gave up 0 bases and J gave up 3 bases; unmatched junction bases: 4. CDR3 length equals 16 residues. The CDR3 nucleotides are TGTGCCAGCAGTTACTCAGGGACAGGGGACTACTATGGCTACACCTTC. This encodes CASSYSGTGDYYGYTF.

The chain uses TRBV6-1 and TRBJ2-2; tentatively, D is TRBD2 (6 bases). The germline gives CDR1 MNHNS, CDR2 SASEGT. The CDR3 length is 15 residues. V shed 6 bases and J shed 4 bases, with 15 bases lying between them. In nucleotides, the CDR3 is TGTGCCAGCAGGTTCCTACACGGGGGCACCGGGGAGCTGTTTTTT. Its translation: CASRFLHGGTGELFF.

The chain uses TRBV29-1 and TRBJ2-1, with TRBD2 identical over 10 bases. The CDR3 is 14 amino acids. Per germline, CDR1 SQVTM and CDR2 ANQGSEA. Unmatched junction bases numbered 9, after V lost 6 bases and J lost 7 bases. DNA of the CDR3: TGCAGCGTGGGCGAACTAGCGGGAAGGAATGAGCAGTTCTTC. This gives the protein CSVGELAGRNEQFF.

The gene calls are TRBV19 and TRBJ2-5; the match to TRBD2 covers 16 bases. The CDR3 length is 16 residues. Germline CDR1 reads LNHDA; CDR2 reads SQIVND (reference sequence). The junction had 8 bases not matched to a gene; V was cut back by 8 bases and J by 5 bases. The CDR3 sequence: CASGTGLAGGVETQYF. In nucleotides, the CDR3 is TGTGCCAGTGGCACGGGACTAGCGGGGGGGGTGGAGACCCAGTACTTC. Complete variable domain (other parts from reference TRBV19 and TRBJ2-5): DGGITQSPKYLFRKEGQNVTLSCEQNLNHDAMYWYRQDPGQGLRLIYYSQIVNDFQKGDIAEGYSVSREKKESFPLTVTSAQKNPTAFYLCASGTGLAGGVETQYFGPGTRLLVL.

V is TRBV7-2 and J is TRBJ2-7; D is perhaps TRBD1 (6 bases). Germline V lookup: CDR1 SGHTA, CDR2 FQGNSA. This CDR3 spans 15 amino acids. Trimming cost V 5 bases and J 1 base, with 15 bases left between them. This CDR3 is CASSPRTDGSYEQYF. CDR3 in DNA: TGTGCCAGCAGCCCCCGGACAGACGGGTCCTACGAGCAGTACTTC.

The chain couples TRBV6-5 to TRBJ2-3; 10 nucleotides agree with TRBD2. There are 14 residues in the CDR3. CDR1 and CDR2 from the germline V gene are MNHEY and SVGAGI. V was clipped by 5 bases and J by 5 bases; unmatched bases: 4. The chain's CDR3 is CASSSGGAVDTQYF. CDR3 bases: TGTGCCAGCAGTAGCGGGGGGGCAGTAGATACGCAGTATTTT.

This chain connects TRBV15 to TRBJ2-3, with TRBD1 identical over 9 bases. The CDR3 runs to 18 residues. The ends lost 5 bases at V and 6 bases at J; junction bases unmatched: 18. In germline, CDR1 is LNHNV, CDR2 YYDKDF (reference sequence). DNA of the CDR3: TGTGCCACCAGCGGATACCAACGACCGGGACAGGGTTCCGATACGCAGTATTTT. Protein: CATSGYQRPGQGSDTQYF.

The chain recombines TRBV15 with TRBJ2-1; 15 bases match TRBD2. Trimming cost V 5 bases and J 7 bases; bases outside gene matches: 9. Germline values: CDR1 LNHNV, CDR2 YYDKDF (reference sequence). The CDR3 length is 17 residues. The DNA for the CDR3 is TGTGCCACCAGCGGACTAGCGGGAGGGAACCGTCTAAATGAGCAGTTCTTC. Amino acids: CATSGLAGGNRLNEQFF.

This clone appeared a few times. The chain has TRBV2 and TRBJ1-2, with TRBD1 as a possible D gene (5 bases). V lost 4 bases, J lost 5 bases, and 11 bases lay in between. CDR1 is SNHLY, CDR2 FYNNEI, per germline. This CDR3 region has 13 residues. Here the CDR3 reads CASSVRGGYGYTF. In DNA form, the CDR3 reads TGTGCCAGCAGTGTGAGGGGAGGGTATGGCTACACCTTC. Combining the CDR3 with reference TRBV2 and TRBJ1-2 gives the whole variable domain EPEVTQTPSHQVTQMGQEVILRCVPISNHLYFYWYRQILGQKVEFLVSFYNNEISEKSEIFDDQFSVERPDGSNFTLKIRSTKLEDSAMYFCASSVRGGYGYTFGSGTRLTVV.

The chain uses TRBV6-1 and TRBJ1-1; 7 bases line up with TRBD1. With V trimmed by 6 bases and J by 3 bases, 4 bases remained unmatched. Per the germline V gene, CDR1 is MNHNS and CDR2 is SASEGT. The CDR3 has 13 residues. The CDR3 loop reads CASRETGYTEAFF. CDR3 bases: TGTGCCAGCAGGGAGACAGGGTACACTGAAGCTTTCTTT.

V usage is TRBV7-9 and J usage is TRBJ1-1, with D possibly being TRBD1 (6 bases). The germline V gene encodes CDR1 SEHNR and CDR2 FQNEAQ (reference sequence). The V end lost 4 bases, the J end lost 3 bases, and 9 bases lay between the germline ends. This CDR3 region has 13 residues. The CDR3 nucleotides read TGTGCCAGCAGCTCCCGACAGGACACTGAAGCTTTCTTT. Translating it yields CASSSRQDTEAFF.

This chain uses TRBV15 with TRBJ2-1; 9 bases map to TRBD2. The CDR3 totals 15 residues. Germline V gene data show CDR1 as LNHNV and CDR2 as YYDKDF (reference sequence). V dropped 0 bases and J dropped 7; count of bases not matched to a gene: 4. The CDR3 sequence is CATSRDLAGGNEQFF. The CDR3 nucleotides read TGTGCCACCAGCAGAGATCTCGCGGGGGGGAATGAGCAGTTCTTC.

This clone was counted only a few times. V and J are TRBV6-5 and TRBJ1-1; 10 nucleotides agree with TRBD1. The germline V gene has CDR1 MNHEY and CDR2 SVGAGI. Trimming removed 2 bases from V and 5 bases from J; junction bases left unmatched: 5. The CDR3 length is 15 residues. The CDR3 nucleotides are TGTGCCAGCAGTTACCGGGACAGGGGCGGAACTGAAGCTTTCTTT. It specifies CASSYRDRGGTEAFF.

The gene calls are TRBV11-3 and TRBJ2-7; 8 bases map to TRBD1. The J segment lost 6 bases and the V segment lost 6 bases, leaving 10 bases of the junction unmatched. Germline loops: CDR1 SGHNT, CDR2 YENEEA. This CDR3 has 14 residues. Written as DNA, the CDR3 is TGTGCCAGCAGGACCGGGACAGGCGACCGCGAGCAGTACTTC. Translating it yields CASRTGTGDREQYF.

This chain uses TRBV11-3 with TRBJ2-1, with no clear D. V was trimmed by 1 base and J by 2 bases, leaving 9 bases between them. CDR3 length: 15 amino acids. The germline CDR1 and CDR2 sequences are SGHNT and YENEEA. CDR3 protein: CASSLVAGTYNEQFF. The CDR3 nucleotides are TGTGCCAGCAGCTTAGTCGCAGGAACCTACAATGAGCAGTTCTTC.

The genes are TRBV5-6 and TRBJ2-3; D is uncertain. Germline V gene data show CDR1 as SGHDT and CDR2 as YYEEEE. The CDR3 contains 13 residues. V lost 1 base to trimming and J lost 11 bases, with 14 bases between them. The CDR3 is CASSLKVRDLQYF. The CDR3 DNA reads TGTGCCAGCAGCTTGAAGGTCCGAGACTTGCAGTATTTT.

The CDR3 region has the DNA TGTGCCAGCGGCCCACAGGGGAGAGGTCAGCCCCAGCATTTT. Translated, it gives CASGPQGRGQPQHF. The chain joins TRBV27 to TRBJ1-5, with 7 bases that match TRBD1. The CDR3 is 14 amino acids. The V gene's germline CDR1 is MNHEY and CDR2 SMNVEV (reference sequence). The junction had 10 bases not matched to a gene; V was cut back by 8 bases and J by 6 bases.

The V call is TRBV28, the J call TRBJ2-1; TRBD2 matches 9 bases. The CDR3 is made up of 15 amino acids. Trimming took 2 bases from V and 4 from J; bases not matched to a gene: 3. Germline loops: CDR1 MDHEN, CDR2 SYDVKM. The CDR3 region is CASSLVTSGYNEQFF. The CDR3 DNA sequence: TGTGCCAGCAGTTTAGTGACTAGCGGTTACAATGAGCAGTTCTTC.

This chain uses TRBV19 with TRBJ1-5; tentative D call: TRBD1 (5 bases). The V gene lost 1 base and the J gene lost 1 base, with 17 bases spanning the gap. The CDR3 runs 18 residues. The germline V gene has CDR1 LNHDA and CDR2 SQIVND (reference sequence). The CDR3: CASSIGPLRQGSNQPQHF. As DNA, the CDR3 is TGTGCCAGTAGTATAGGCCCTCTCAGGCAGGGCAGCAATCAGCCCCAGCATTTT.

The J gene is TRBJ2-5, the V gene TRBV5-6; possible D gene TRBD2, 6 bases. Trimming took off 4 bases at V and 5 bases at J, with 21 bases between the two ends. Germline assignment: CDR1 SGHDT and CDR2 YYEEEE. CDR3 length: 16 amino acids. This CDR3 is CASSPVATSLEETQYF. As DNA, the CDR3 is TGTGCCAGCAGCCCTGTCGCCACTAGCTTAGAGGAGACCCAGTACTTC. The variable domain in full, completed from reference TRBV5-6 and TRBJ2-5, reads DAGVTQSPTHLIKTRGQQVTLRCSPKSGHDTVSWYQQALGQGPQFIFQYYEEEERQRGNFPDRFSGHQFPNYSSELNVNALLLGDSALYLCASSPVATSLEETQYFGPGTRLLVL.

V and J are TRBV5-6 and TRBJ1-2; TRBD1 matches at 8 bases. V trimming: 2 bases; J trimming: 7 bases; junction bases outside the gene matches: 10. The CDR3 is 15 amino acids. The V gene's germline CDR1 is SGHDT and CDR2 YYEEEE. The CDR3 DNA is TGTGCCAGCAGCTTTTCTTGGACAGGGTACTCTGGCTACACCTTC. This encodes CASSFSWTGYSGYTF.

This chain connects TRBV6-1 to TRBJ2-5; 9 bases align to TRBD2. This CDR3 has 16 amino acids. In germline, CDR1 is MNHNS, CDR2 SASEGT. V shed 0 bases, J shed 4 bases, and the junction held 6 bases outside the gene matches. CDR3 sequence (DNA): TGTGCCAGCAGTGAAGCGCTAGCGGGGACGGGAGAGACCCAGTACTTC. Translated, it gives CASSEALAGTGETQYF.

The V and J genes are TRBV9 and TRBJ1-1, with 11 bases that match TRBD1. The CDR3 runs 16 residues. Germline lookup yields CDR1 SGDLS and CDR2 YYNGEE. V was pared by 4 bases and J by 4 bases, with 9 bases of the junction left unmatched. The CDR3 coding sequence is TGTGCCAGCAGCCCCAGGACAGGGGGCATCGGCACTGAAGCTTTCTTT. This codes for CASSPRTGGIGTEAFF.

The chain couples TRBV20-1 to TRBJ2-1, with D uncertain. CDR3 length: 11 residues. Germline loops: CDR1 DFQATT, CDR2 SNEGSKA (reference sequence). Trimming removed 3 bases at V and 7 bases at J, with 7 bases between. The CDR3 nucleotides read TGCAGTGCTAGCTACGGTAATGAGCAGTTCTTC. This sequence encodes CSASYGNEQFF.

This chain links TRBV18 with TRBJ2-5; D remains unclear. V lost 3 bases and J lost 5, with 4 bases in between. Germline V gene lookup returns CDR1 KGHSH and CDR2 LQKENI. This CDR3 is 11 amino acids long. DNA for the CDR3: TGTGCCAGCTCACCGCGGGAGACCCAGTACTTC. It encodes CASSPRETQYF. The full variable domain, in which reference TRBV18 and TRBJ2-5 provide the parts outside the CDR3, is NAGVMQNPRHLVRRRGQEARLRCSPMKGHSHVYWYRQLPEEGLKFMVYLQKENIIDESGMPKERFSAEFPKEGPSILRIQQVVRGDSAAYFCASSPRETQYFGPGTRLLVL.